This TCR beta chain was observed in a study of T cells in Graves' hyperthyroidism and ophthalmopathy. Study context: Blood from the periphery was taken at initial diagnosis, before any treatment.

Those patients with uncontrolled infection, other autoimmune disease, pregnancy or lactation were excluded. Diagnosis relied on clinical symptoms, serum thyroxine and TRAb, thyroid ultrasound and orbital computed tomography. About 10 ml of fresh peripheral blood supplied the PBMCs. V lost 10 bases to trimming and J lost 10 bases; unmatched junction nucleotides: 5. The CDR3 totals 12 residues. Germline-derived CDR1 and CDR2 are SGHTA and FQGTGA. Template material for amplifying TCR beta CDR3 regions consisted of RNA transcripts. TCR CDR3 underwent first-round RT-PCR with the HTBI primer set. TCRdb processed the multiplex PCR reads anew with MiXCR; each CDR3 protein has one entry. The data show under 300,000 distinct CDR3 sequences, 14% to 15% seen once.

The chain combines TRBV7-3 with TRBJ2-1, with 12 bases identical to TRBD2. The sequence came from a woman between 40 and 50 years old with Graves' hyperthyroidism that later progressed to Graves' ophthalmopathy. Sequenced sample: blood. CDR3 protein: CATSGRATEQFF. The CDR3 coding sequence is TGTGCCACTAGCGGGAGGGCCACCGAGCAGTTCTTC. Full variable domain (outside the CDR3, taken from reference TRBV7-3 and TRBJ2-1): GAGVSQTPSNKVTEKGKYVELRCDPISGHTALYWYRQSLGQGPEFLIYFQGTGAADDSGLPNDRFFAVRPEGSVSTLKIQRTERGDSAVYLCATSGRATEQFFGPGTRLTVL.